The TCR beta chain described here comes from a study of T cells after yellow fever vaccination. Findings and limits, study-wide: Weaker overall was a secondary response that nonetheless peaked faster, on day 5 versus 15. Most primary-vaccination clones recurred post-booster (about 96% CD4, over 70% CD8).

V was clipped by 5 bases and J by 1 base, with 11 bases between them. CDR1 SGHTA and CDR2 FQGNSA come from the germline V gene. This CDR3 is built from 14 residues. Template switching with 5'RACE generated the TCR cDNA and added a universal primer site and UMIs. TCRdb re-called the 5' RACE reads through MiXCR, storing one row per CDR3 protein. The sample has roughly 400,000 distinct CDR3 sequences; around a sixth are singletons. This clonotype was counted a few times. As yet, its antigen is unknown. Material: PBMCs, obtained before the yellow fever booster vaccination. The source of this sequence is a man in his late teens or twenties who received the YFV17D yellow fever vaccine. This chain joins TRBV7-2 and TRBJ1-2; D not resolved. CDR3 loop: CASSTRTGNYGYTF. DNA of the CDR3: TGTGCCAGCAGCACCCGGACGGGTAACTATGGCTACACCTTC.